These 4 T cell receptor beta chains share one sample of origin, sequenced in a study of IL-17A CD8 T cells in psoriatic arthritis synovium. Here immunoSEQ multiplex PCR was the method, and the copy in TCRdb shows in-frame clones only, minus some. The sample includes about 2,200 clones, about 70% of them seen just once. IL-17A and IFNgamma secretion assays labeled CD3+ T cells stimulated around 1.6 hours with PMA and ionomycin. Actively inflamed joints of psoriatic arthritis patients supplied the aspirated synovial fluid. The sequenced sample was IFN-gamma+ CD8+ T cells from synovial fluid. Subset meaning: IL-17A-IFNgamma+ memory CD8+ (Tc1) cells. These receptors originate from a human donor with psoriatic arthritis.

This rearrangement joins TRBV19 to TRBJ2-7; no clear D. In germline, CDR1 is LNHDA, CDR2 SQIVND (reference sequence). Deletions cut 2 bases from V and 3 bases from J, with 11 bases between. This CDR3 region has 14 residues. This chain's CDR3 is CASSIFLSDYEQYF. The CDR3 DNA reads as TGTGCCAGTAGTATATTCCTCTCGGACTACGAGCAGTACTTC.

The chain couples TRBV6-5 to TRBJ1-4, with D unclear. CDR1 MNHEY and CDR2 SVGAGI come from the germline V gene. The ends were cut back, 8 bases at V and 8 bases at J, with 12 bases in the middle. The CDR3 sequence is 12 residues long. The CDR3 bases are TGTGCCAGCTGGGCGGGCGGGGAAAAACTGTTTTTT. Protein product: CASWAGGEKLFF.

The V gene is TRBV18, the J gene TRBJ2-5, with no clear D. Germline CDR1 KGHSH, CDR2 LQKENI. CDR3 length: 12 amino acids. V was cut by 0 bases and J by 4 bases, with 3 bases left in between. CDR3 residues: CASSPPGETQYF. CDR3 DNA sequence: TGTGCCAGCTCACCACCCGGAGAGACCCAGTACTTC.

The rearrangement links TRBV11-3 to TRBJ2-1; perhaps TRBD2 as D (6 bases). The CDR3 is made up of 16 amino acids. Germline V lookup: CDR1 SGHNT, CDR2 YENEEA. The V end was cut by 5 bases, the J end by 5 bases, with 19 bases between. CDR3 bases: TGTGCCAGCAGCGATATTACGGGACTGGTCAACAATGAGCAGTTCTTC. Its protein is CASSDITGLVNNEQFF.